These 3 T cell receptor beta chains originate from one sample sequenced in a study of cytomegalovirus exposure and HLA in healthy donors. PCR employed 60 Vbeta and 13 Jbeta primers. The assay was immunoSEQ multiplex PCR, and TCRdb's table has in-frame clones only and misses some. Of about 67,000 clones detected, around 89% appear once; the ten largest clones hold 9% to 14%. Specimen: PBMCs. These receptors were taken from a woman aged 25 to 39 in good health and CMV-seropositive.

This chain links TRBV2 with TRBJ2-3; D might be TRBD1 (5 bases). Trimming removed 2 bases at V and 5 bases at J, with 11 bases between. Per germline, CDR1 SNHLY and CDR2 FYNNEI. This CDR3 has 14 residues. This chain's CDR3 is CASSEWARVDTQYF. In DNA, the CDR3 is TGTGCCAGCAGTGAATGGGCCAGGGTAGATACGCAGTATTTT.

This rearrangement joins TRBV5-1 to TRBJ1-4, with unresolved D. This CDR3 has 13 amino acids. V lost 0 bases and J 5 bases, leaving 5 bases between the germline ends. Germline assignment: CDR1 SGHRS and CDR2 YFSETQ. Here the CDR3 DNA reads TGCGCCAGCAGCTTGGGCGCGAATGAAAAACTGTTTTTT. Residues: CASSLGANEKLFF.

In its sample, this clone was seen once. This chain links TRBV27 with TRBJ2-1; D may be TRBD1 (6 bases). Germline values: CDR1 MNHEY, CDR2 SMNVEV (reference sequence). The length of the CDR3 is 16 residues. The germline V and J ends were trimmed by 3 bases and 7 bases, with 19 bases remaining between them. The DNA of the CDR3 is TGTGCCAGCAGTTTGTTCGTCCAGGGGAATATGAATGAGCAGTTCTTC. It translates to CASSLFVQGNMNEQFF.